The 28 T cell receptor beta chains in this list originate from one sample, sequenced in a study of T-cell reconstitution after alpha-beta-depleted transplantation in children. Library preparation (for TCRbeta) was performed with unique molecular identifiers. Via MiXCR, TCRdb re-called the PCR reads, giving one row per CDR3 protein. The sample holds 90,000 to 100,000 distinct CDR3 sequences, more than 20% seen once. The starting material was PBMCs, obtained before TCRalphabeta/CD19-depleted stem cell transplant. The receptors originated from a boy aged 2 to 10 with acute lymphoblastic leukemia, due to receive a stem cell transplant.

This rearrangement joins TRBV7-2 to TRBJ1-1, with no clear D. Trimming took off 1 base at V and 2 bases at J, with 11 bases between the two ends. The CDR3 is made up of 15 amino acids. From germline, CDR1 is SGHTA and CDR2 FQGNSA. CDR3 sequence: CASSLDLITNTEAFF. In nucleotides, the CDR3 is TGTGCCAGCAGCTTAGATCTTATTACAAACACTGAAGCTTTCTTT.

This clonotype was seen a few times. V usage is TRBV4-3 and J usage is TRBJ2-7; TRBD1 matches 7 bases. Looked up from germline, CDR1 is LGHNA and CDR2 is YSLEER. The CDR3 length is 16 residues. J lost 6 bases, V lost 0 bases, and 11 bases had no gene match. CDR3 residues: CASSQDRGHTGGEQYF. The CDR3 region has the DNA TGCGCCAGCAGCCAAGATAGGGGGCACACTGGGGGCGAGCAGTACTTC.

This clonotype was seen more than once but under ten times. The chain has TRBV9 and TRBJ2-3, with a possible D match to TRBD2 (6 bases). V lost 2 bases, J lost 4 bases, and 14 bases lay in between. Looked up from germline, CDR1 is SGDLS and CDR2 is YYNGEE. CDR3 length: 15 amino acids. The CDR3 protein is CASSVGLRGPDTQYF. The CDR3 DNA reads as TGTGCCAGCAGCGTGGGACTCCGGGGACCAGATACGCAGTATTTT.

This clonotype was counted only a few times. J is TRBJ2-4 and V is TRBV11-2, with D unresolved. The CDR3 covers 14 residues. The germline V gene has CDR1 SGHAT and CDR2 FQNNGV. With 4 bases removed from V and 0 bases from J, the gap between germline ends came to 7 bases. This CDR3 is CASSYLLAKNIQYF. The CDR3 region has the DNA TGTGCCAGCAGCTACCTTTTAGCCAAAAACATTCAGTACTTC.

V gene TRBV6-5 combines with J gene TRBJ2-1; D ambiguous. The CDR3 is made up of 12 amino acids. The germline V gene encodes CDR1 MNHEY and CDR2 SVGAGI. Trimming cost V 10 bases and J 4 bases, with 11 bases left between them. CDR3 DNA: TGTGCCACCCTTACAGATTACAATGAGCAGTTCTTC. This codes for CATLTDYNEQFF.

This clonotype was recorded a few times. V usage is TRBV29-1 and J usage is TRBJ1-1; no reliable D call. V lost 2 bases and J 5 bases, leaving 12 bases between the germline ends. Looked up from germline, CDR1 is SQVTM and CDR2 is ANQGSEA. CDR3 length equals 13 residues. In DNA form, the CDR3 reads TGCAGCGTTGAAAACCGGGGTTGGACTGAAGCTTTCTTT. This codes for CSVENRGWTEAFF.

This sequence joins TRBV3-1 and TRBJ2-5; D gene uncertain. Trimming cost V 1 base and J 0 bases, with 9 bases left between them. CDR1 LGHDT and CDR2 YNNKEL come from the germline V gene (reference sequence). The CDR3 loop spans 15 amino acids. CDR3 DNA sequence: TGTGCCAGCAGCCAAGTGCTAAGGGACCAAGAGACCCAGTACTTC. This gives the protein CASSQVLRDQETQYF.

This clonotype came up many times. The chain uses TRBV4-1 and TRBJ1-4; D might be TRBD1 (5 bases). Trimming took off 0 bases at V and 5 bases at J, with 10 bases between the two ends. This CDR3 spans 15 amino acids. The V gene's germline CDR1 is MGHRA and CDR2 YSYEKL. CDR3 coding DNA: TGCGCCAGCAGCCAAGATCAGGGAGGAAATGAAAAACTGTTTTTT. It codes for CASSQDQGGNEKLFF.

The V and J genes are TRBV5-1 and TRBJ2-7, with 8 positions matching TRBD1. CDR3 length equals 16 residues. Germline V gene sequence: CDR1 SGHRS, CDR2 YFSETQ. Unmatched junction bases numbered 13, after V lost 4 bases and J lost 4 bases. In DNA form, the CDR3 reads TGCGCCAGCAGCGTACTATTCGCGGGACAGGTGTACGAGCAGTACTTC. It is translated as CASSVLFAGQVYEQYF.

CDR3 nucleotides: TGTGCCAGCAGCTTGATTCTAGTTTCGACCGGGGAGCTGTTTTTT. Amino acid sequence: CASSLILVSTGELFF. The chain employs TRBV5-8 and TRBJ2-2; D uncertain. CDR3 size: 15 residues. The germline CDR1 and CDR2 sequences are SGHTS and YDEGEE. The V end lost 1 base, the J end lost 5 bases, and 12 bases lay between the germline ends. Combining the CDR3 with reference TRBV5-8 and TRBJ2-2 gives the whole variable domain EAGVTQSPTHLIKTRGQQATLRCSPISGHTSVYWYQQALGLGLQFLLWYDEGEERNRGNFPPRFSGRQFPNYSSELNVNALELEDSALYLCASSLILVSTGELFFGEGSRLTVL.

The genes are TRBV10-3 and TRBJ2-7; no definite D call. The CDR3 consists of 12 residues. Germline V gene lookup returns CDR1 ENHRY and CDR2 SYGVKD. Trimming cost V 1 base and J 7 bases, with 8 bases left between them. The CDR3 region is CAISEFPGEQYF. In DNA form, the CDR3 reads TGTGCCATCAGTGAGTTTCCCGGGGAGCAGTACTTC.

The CDR3 reads CASSASGGRIETQYF. Here the CDR3 DNA reads TGTGCCAGCAGTGCAAGCGGAGGGAGGATAGAGACCCAGTACTTC. This chain joins TRBV27 and TRBJ2-5; a weak D match, TRBD2 (6 bases). The V gene's germline CDR1 is MNHEY and CDR2 SMNVEV (reference sequence). The V end lost 5 bases, the J end lost 4 bases, and 17 bases lay between the germline ends. This CDR3 has 15 residues.

The CDR3 protein is CASSPESSRPLETQYF. The CDR3 region has the DNA TGTGCCAGCAGTCCCGAATCTAGTAGACCACTAGAGACCCAGTACTTC. The chain employs TRBV6-1 and TRBJ2-5; D is undetermined. Trimming took off 5 bases at V and 4 bases at J, with 20 bases between the two ends. There are 16 residues in the CDR3. Germline V gene data show CDR1 as MNHNS and CDR2 as SASEGT.

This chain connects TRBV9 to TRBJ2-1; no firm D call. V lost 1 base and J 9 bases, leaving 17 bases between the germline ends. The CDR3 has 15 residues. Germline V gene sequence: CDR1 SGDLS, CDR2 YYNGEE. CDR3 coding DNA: TGTGCCAGCAGCGTATCGAGCACCATACAATTTGAGCAGTTCTTC. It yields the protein CASSVSSTIQFEQFF.

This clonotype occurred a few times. In DNA, the CDR3 is TGTGCCAGCAGTTGGAGGGTGCCCTACGAGCAGTACTTC. Amino acid sequence: CASSWRVPYEQYF. The chain carries TRBV28 and TRBJ2-7, with D perhaps matching TRBD2 (6 bases). The ends were cut back, 4 bases at V and 2 bases at J, with 9 bases in the middle. The CDR3 totals 13 residues. CDR1 MDHEN and CDR2 SYDVKM come from the germline V gene.

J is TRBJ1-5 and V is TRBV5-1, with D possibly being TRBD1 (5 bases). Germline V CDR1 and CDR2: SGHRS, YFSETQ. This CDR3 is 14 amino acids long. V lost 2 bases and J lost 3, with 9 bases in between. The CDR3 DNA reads TGCGCCAGCAGCTTTGGGGACCCCAATCAGCCCCAGCATTTT. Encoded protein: CASSFGDPNQPQHF.

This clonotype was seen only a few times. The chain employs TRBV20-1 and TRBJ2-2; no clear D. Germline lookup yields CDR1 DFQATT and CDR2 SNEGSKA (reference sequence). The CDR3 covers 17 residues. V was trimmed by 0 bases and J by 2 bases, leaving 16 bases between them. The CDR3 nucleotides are TGCAGTGCTAGAGATCAAAGTAGAAGTAGAAACACCGGGGAGCTGTTTTTT. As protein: CSARDQSRSRNTGELFF.

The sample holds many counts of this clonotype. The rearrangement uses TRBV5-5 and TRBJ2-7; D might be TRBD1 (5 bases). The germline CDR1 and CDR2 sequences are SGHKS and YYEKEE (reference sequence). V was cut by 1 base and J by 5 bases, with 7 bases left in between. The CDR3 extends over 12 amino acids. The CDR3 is CASSLSGNEQYF. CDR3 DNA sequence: TGTGCCAGCAGCTTGTCAGGGAACGAGCAGTACTTC.

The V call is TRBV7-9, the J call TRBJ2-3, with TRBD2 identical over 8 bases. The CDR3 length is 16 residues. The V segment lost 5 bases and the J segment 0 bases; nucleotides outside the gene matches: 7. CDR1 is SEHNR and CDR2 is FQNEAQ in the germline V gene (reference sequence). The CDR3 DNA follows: TGTGCCAGCAGCCCTACTAGCGGACCTAGCACAGATACGCAGTATTTT. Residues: CASSPTSGPSTDTQYF.

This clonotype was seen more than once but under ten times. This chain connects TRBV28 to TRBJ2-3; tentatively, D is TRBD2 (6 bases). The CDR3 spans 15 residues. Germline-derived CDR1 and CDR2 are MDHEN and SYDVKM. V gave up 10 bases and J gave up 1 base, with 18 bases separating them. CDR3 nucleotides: TGTGCCACCTGTAGCGGAGGGGCCGGCACAGATACGCAGTATTTT. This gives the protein CATCSGGAGTDTQYF.

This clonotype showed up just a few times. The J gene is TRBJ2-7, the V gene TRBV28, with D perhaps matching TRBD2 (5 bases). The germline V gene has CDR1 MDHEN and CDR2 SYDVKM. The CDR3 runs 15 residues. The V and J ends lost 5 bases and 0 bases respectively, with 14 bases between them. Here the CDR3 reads CASSKPRGGSYEQYF. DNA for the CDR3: TGTGCCAGCAGTAAGCCCCGAGGAGGCTCCTACGAGCAGTACTTC.

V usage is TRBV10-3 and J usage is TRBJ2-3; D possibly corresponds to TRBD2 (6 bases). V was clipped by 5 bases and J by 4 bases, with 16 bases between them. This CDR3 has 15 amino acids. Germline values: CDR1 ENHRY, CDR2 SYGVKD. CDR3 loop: CAISSGGAGADTQYF. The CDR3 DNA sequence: TGTGCCATCAGTAGCGGAGGGGCGGGCGCAGATACGCAGTATTTT.

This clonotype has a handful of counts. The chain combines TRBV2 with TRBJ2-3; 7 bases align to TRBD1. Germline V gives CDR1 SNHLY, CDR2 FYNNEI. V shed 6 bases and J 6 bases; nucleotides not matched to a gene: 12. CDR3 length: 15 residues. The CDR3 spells CASSDRDRIGDTQYF. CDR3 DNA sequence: TGTGCCAGCAGCGACCGGGACAGAATTGGTGATACGCAGTATTTT. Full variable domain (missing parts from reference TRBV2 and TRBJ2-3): EPEVTQTPSHQVTQMGQEVILRCVPISNHLYFYWYRQILGQKVEFLVSFYNNEISEKSEIFDDQFSVERPDGSNFTLKIRSTKLEDSAMYFCASSDRDRIGDTQYFGPGTRLTVL.

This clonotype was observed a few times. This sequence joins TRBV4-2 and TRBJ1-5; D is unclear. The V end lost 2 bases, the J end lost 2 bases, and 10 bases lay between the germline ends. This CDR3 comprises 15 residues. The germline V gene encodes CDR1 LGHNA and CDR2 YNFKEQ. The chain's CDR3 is CASSQRVNGNQPQHF. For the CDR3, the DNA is TGTGCCAGCAGCCAACGCGTTAACGGCAATCAGCCCCAGCATTTT.

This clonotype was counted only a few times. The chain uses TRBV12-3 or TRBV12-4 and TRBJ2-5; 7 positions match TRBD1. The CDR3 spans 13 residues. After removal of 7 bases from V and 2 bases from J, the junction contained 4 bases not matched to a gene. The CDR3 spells CASTRQGQETQYF. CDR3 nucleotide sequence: TGTGCCAGCACCCGACAGGGTCAAGAGACCCAGTACTTC.

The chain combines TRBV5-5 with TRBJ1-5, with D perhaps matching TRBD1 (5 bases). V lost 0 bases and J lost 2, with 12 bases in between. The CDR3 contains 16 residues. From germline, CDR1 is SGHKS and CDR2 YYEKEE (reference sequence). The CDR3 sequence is CASSLGGFGGNQPQHF. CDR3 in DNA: TGTGCCAGCAGCTTGGGGGGGTTCGGGGGCAATCAGCCCCAGCATTTT.

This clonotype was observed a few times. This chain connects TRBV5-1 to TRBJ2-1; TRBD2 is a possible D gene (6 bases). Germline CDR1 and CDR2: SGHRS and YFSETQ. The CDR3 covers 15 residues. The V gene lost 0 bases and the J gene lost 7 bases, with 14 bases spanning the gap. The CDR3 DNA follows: TGCGCCAGCAGCTTGGGGGGCGGAGGGGCGAATGAGCAGTTCTTC. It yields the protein CASSLGGGGANEQFF.

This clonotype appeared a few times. CDR3 residues: CASSDPGPYGYTF. The CDR3 coding sequence is TGCGCCAGCAGTGACCCAGGGCCCTATGGCTACACCTTC. The V and J genes are TRBV10-2 and TRBJ1-2, with a weak D call TRBD1 (5 bases). The ends were cut back, 3 bases at V and 4 bases at J, with 9 bases in the middle. Germline V gene data show CDR1 as WSHSY and CDR2 as SAAADI. The CDR3 has 13 amino acids.